Sequencing of this T cell receptor (beta chain) was carried out in a study of blood T cell repertoires in COVID-19. Across the study: Both acute and convalescent COVID-19 samples were obtained from the United States, Italy and Spain. From T cells, B-cell-depleted T cells, or PBMCs came the material, which was cDNA or gDNA.

Original data processing: The authors estimated nucleated cell counts from reference gene primer amplification. The assay was immunoSEQ multiplex PCR, and TCRdb's table has in-frame clones only and misses some. That table is the source of V, J and clone size, and D and trimming were worked out from the DNA. The data contain fewer than 150,000 clones, around 87% of them singletons. This clone appeared a single time. CDR1 and CDR2 (germline): LNHDA, SQIVND (reference sequence). V gave up 6 bases and J gave up 1 base, with 15 bases separating them. CDR3 size: 15 residues. J is TRBJ1-1 and V is TRBV19, with D possibly being TRBD1 (5 bases). This TCR came from a woman aged 60-70 years with acute or convalescent COVID-19. The material sequenced was peripheral blood. The CDR3 sequence: CASSQIGTTNTEAFF. The CDR3 DNA is TGTGCCAGTAGCCAGATTGGGACTACGAACACTGAAGCTTTCTTT.